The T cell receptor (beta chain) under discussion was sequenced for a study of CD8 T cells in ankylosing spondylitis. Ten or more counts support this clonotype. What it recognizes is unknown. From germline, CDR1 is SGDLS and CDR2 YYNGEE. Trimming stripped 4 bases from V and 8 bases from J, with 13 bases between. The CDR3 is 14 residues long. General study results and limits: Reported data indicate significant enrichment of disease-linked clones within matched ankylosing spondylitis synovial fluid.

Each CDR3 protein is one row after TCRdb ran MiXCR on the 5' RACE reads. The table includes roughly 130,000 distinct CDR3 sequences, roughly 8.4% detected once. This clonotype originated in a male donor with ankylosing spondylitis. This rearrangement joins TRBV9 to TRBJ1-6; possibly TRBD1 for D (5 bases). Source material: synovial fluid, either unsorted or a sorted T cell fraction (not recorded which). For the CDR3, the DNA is TGTGCCAGCAGCTCCAGGGCCTTCCATTCACCCCTCCACTTT. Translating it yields CASSSRAFHSPLHF.